One sample yielded the 21 T cell receptor beta chains listed below, sequenced in a study of T-cell memory formation after mild COVID-19. One entry per CDR3 protein, called by TCRdb with MiXCR from the 5' RACE reads. The data show a few hundred thousand distinct CDR3 sequences, with around 15% seen just once and 22% held by the top ten. The sample comprised PBMCs or a T cell subset sorted from them (not recorded which). The receptor source for this set is a man aged 18 to 29 who had mild COVID-19 (a few samples of this study predate the infection). Cell type and time point are not known.

In this sample, this clonotype turned up a few times. V usage is TRBV5-1 and J usage is TRBJ2-2; tentatively, D is TRBD1 or TRBD2 (6 bases each). The V end lost 1 base, the J end lost 3 bases, and 13 bases lay between the germline ends. Germline V gene data show CDR1 as SGHRS and CDR2 as YFSETQ. The CDR3 is 16 residues long. CDR3 DNA: TGCGCCAGCAGCTTGCTTCCGGGGGCGGACACCGGGGAGCTGTTTTTT. Translation: CASSLLPGADTGELFF.

There are a few counts of this clonotype. The J gene is TRBJ1-5, the V gene TRBV29-1; the D gene is possibly TRBD1 (5 bases). V dropped 4 bases and J dropped 0 bases, with 7 bases sitting between them. The CDR3 is 13 residues long. Germline loops: CDR1 SQVTM, CDR2 ANQGSEA. Here the CDR3 DNA reads TGCAGCGTTGGGGACTATAGCAATCAGCCCCAGCATTTT. Translated, it gives CSVGDYSNQPQHF.

J is TRBJ2-5 and V is TRBV4-2, with 8 bases lining up with TRBD2. The CDR3 is 15 residues long. Germline loops: CDR1 LGHNA, CDR2 YNFKEQ. The ends lost 3 bases at V and 4 bases at J; junction bases unmatched: 7. CDR3 amino acids: CASSHVGGAGETQYF. CDR3 DNA: TGTGCCAGCAGCCACGTCGGGGGGGCCGGAGAGACCCAGTACTTC.

The chain employs TRBV24-1 and TRBJ1-5, with TRBD1 identical over 7 bases. V dropped 1 base and J dropped 6; count of bases not matched to a gene: 2. The germline CDR1 and CDR2 sequences are KGHDR and SFDVKD. The CDR3 is 14 amino acids. The CDR3 sequence is CATSDFTGAQPQHF. The CDR3 nucleotides read TGTGCCACCAGTGATTTCACAGGGGCTCAGCCCCAGCATTTT.

This clonotype was observed at least ten times. V gene TRBV6-5 combines with J gene TRBJ1-1; the match to TRBD1 covers 7 bases. Germline V gene sequence: CDR1 MNHEY, CDR2 SVGAGI. The V segment lost 4 bases and the J segment 4 bases; nucleotides outside the gene matches: 3. This CDR3 spans 13 amino acids. CDR3 in amino acids: CASSSGQRTEAFF. Here the CDR3 DNA reads TGTGCCAGCAGTTCGGGACAGCGCACTGAAGCTTTCTTT.

The chain couples TRBV2 to TRBJ2-1; D is ambiguous. The CDR3 is 15 residues long. Germline CDR1 SNHLY, CDR2 FYNNEI. Trimming shortened V by 5 bases and J by 6 bases, and 17 bases separated the two germline ends. CDR3 sequence reads: CASSHPGAKVNEQFF. The DNA of the CDR3 is TGTGCCAGCAGTCACCCGGGCGCAAAAGTCAATGAGCAGTTCTTC.

This clonotype was picked up many times. The J gene is TRBJ2-3, the V gene TRBV6-5; unclear D gene. The CDR3 loop spans 15 amino acids. The germline V gene encodes CDR1 MNHEY and CDR2 SVGAGI. V lost 5 bases and J lost 4, with 16 bases in between. This CDR3 reads CASSPWTAVADTQYF. The CDR3 DNA follows: TGTGCCAGCAGTCCATGGACCGCAGTAGCAGATACGCAGTATTTT.

This clonotype was picked up a small number of times. V is TRBV20-1 and J is TRBJ2-5; D gene unclear. From germline, CDR1 is DFQATT and CDR2 SNEGSKA (reference sequence). This CDR3 spans 11 amino acids. Trimming took 8 bases from V and 1 from J, leaving 8 bases between them. The CDR3 nucleotides are TGCAGTCCGGAGCTCCAAGAGACCCAGTACTTC. Encoded protein: CSPELQETQYF.

This clonotype was recorded many times. The chain carries TRBV6-2 or TRBV6-3 and TRBJ2-7; TRBD1 aligns across 10 bases. This CDR3 is built from 15 residues. V lost 4 bases and J lost 1; bases outside the gene matches: 4. Germline V gene lookup returns CDR1 MNHEY and CDR2 SVGEGT. This chain's CDR3 is CASSSWDRGSYEQYV. Here the CDR3 DNA reads TGTGCCAGCAGTTCCTGGGACAGGGGTTCCTACGAGCAGTACGTC.

This clonotype came up a few times. DNA for the CDR3: TGCGCCAGCAGCCAAGACTCTTCCCTCAGCTACGAGCAGTACTTC. It is translated as CASSQDSSLSYEQYF. The chain combines TRBV4-3 with TRBJ2-7, with D hard to call. Germline-derived CDR1 and CDR2 are LGHNA and YSLEER. The length of the CDR3 is 15 residues. Trimming removed 0 bases at V and 3 bases at J, with 12 bases between.

This clonotype was seen more than once but under ten times. The chain couples TRBV5-4 to TRBJ2-3; TRBD2 matches at 8 bases. V was pared by 6 bases and J by 4 bases, with 10 bases of the junction left unmatched. The CDR3 length is 15 residues. The germline gives CDR1 SGHNT, CDR2 YYREEE (reference sequence). Here the CDR3 reads CASNQRGQGADTQYF. The CDR3 nucleotides are TGTGCCAGCAACCAGCGGGGGCAGGGAGCAGATACGCAGTATTTT. The complete variable domain, with remaining parts taken from reference TRBV5-4 and TRBJ2-3, reads ETGVTQSPTHLIKTRGQQVTLRCSSQSGHNTVSWYQQALGQGPQFIFQYYREEENGRGNFPPRFSGLQFPNYSSELNVNALELDDSALYLCASNQRGQGADTQYFGPGTRLTVL.

The rearrangement uses TRBV5-1 and TRBJ2-3, with TRBD2 matching 9 bases. CDR1 is SGHRS and CDR2 is YFSETQ in the germline V gene. This CDR3 is built from 15 residues. With 2 bases clipped from V and 2 bases from J, the junction kept 3 bases outside the gene matches. The CDR3 DNA reads TGCGCCAGCAGCTTCTTAGCGGGGGACACAGATACGCAGTATTTT. Protein sequence: CASSFLAGDTDTQYF.

This clonotype was counted at least ten times. The V call is TRBV4-3, the J call TRBJ2-7; possible D gene TRBD1, 6 bases. Germline CDR1 reads LGHNA; CDR2 reads YSLEER. This CDR3 has 15 residues. With 0 bases removed from V and 4 bases from J, the gap between germline ends came to 13 bases. The CDR3 bases are TGCGCCAGCAGCCAAGAGAGGGGGATGGGGTACGAGCAGTACTTC. This translates into CASSQERGMGYEQYF.

This rearrangement joins TRBV27 to TRBJ1-3; D ambiguous. This CDR3 region has 12 residues. V was trimmed by 4 bases and J by 3 bases, leaving 4 bases between them. Germline V lookup: CDR1 MNHEY, CDR2 SMNVEV (reference sequence). The CDR3 reads CASSSNGNTIYF. The CDR3 region has the DNA TGTGCCAGCAGTTCAAATGGAAACACCATATATTTT.

The table lists this clonotype with a few counts. V is TRBV18 and J is TRBJ1-1; D possibly corresponds to TRBD1 (6 bases). CDR1 KGHSH and CDR2 LQKENI come from the germline V gene. This CDR3 has 16 residues. Trimming stripped 2 bases from V and 4 bases from J, with 17 bases between. Here the CDR3 DNA reads TGTGCCAGCTCACCAAATAACTACAGGGCTAGCACTGAAGCTTTCTTT. Protein sequence: CASSPNNYRASTEAFF.

The chain couples TRBV20-1 to TRBJ2-2; D might be TRBD1 or TRBD2, each matching 6 bases. The CDR3 is 14 amino acids. CDR1 and CDR2 (germline): DFQATT, SNEGSKA (reference sequence). The V end was cut by 0 bases, the J end by 7 bases, with 12 bases between. The chain's CDR3 is CSARDPGGGGELFF. The CDR3 nucleotides read TGCAGTGCTAGAGATCCCGGGGGCGGCGGGGAGCTGTTTTTT.

The V call is TRBV7-2, the J call TRBJ2-7; D call uncertain. The V end was cut by 8 bases, the J end by 0 bases, with 11 bases between. The germline CDR1 and CDR2 sequences are SGHTA and FQGNSA. This CDR3 is built from 13 residues. DNA of the CDR3: TGTGCCAGCTGGGCCCCTAGCTCCTACGAGCAGTACTTC. This sequence encodes CASWAPSSYEQYF.

This clonotype occurred many times. This chain uses TRBV5-1 with TRBJ1-1; D remains ambiguous. Germline V gene lookup returns CDR1 SGHRS and CDR2 YFSETQ. CDR3 size: 14 residues. The ends were cut back, 1 base at V and 1 base at J, with 8 bases in the middle. The DNA for the CDR3 is TGCGCCAGCAGCTTGAACGGGGAGAACACTGAAGCTTTCTTT. Protein: CASSLNGENTEAFF. The variable domain in full, with the rest retrieved from reference TRBV5-1 and TRBJ1-1, is KAGVTQTPRYLIKTRGQQVTLSCSPISGHRSVSWYQQTPGQGLQFLFEYFSETQRNKGNFPGRFSGRQFSNSRSEMNVSTLELGDSALYLCASSLNGENTEAFFGQGTRLTVV.

This clonotype was seen a handful of times. This chain uses TRBV5-1 with TRBJ2-1; possibly TRBD1 for D (6 bases). V was clipped by 5 bases and J by 9 bases, with 18 bases between them. This CDR3 spans 14 amino acids. Germline V gene data show CDR1 as SGHRS and CDR2 as YFSETQ. In DNA, the CDR3 is TGCGCCAGCAGTGATGGGCAGGGGTATAGTGAGCAGTTCTTC. Encoded protein: CASSDGQGYSEQFF.

This clonotype turned up a few times. The J gene is TRBJ2-5, the V gene TRBV12-3 or TRBV12-4; D gene unclear. Trimming took off 3 bases at V and 5 bases at J, with 13 bases between the two ends. The CDR3 has 14 amino acids. The CDR3: CASSLPSGFETQYF. CDR3 DNA: TGTGCCAGCAGTTTGCCCTCTGGGTTCGAGACCCAGTACTTC.

A few counts support this clonotype. J is TRBJ2-2 and V is TRBV4-2; D perhaps matches TRBD2 (6 bases). With 0 bases removed from V and 9 bases from J, the gap between germline ends came to 14 bases. The CDR3 extends over 15 amino acids. The germline V gene encodes CDR1 LGHNA and CDR2 YNFKEQ. The CDR3 sequence: CASSQEIAEGRELFF. CDR3 sequence (DNA): TGTGCCAGCAGCCAAGAAATAGCGGAAGGTCGGGAGCTGTTTTTT.